The clone carrying this T cell receptor (beta chain) occurred once. Its antigen is not known. Within Nashville, Tennessee resided all donors, each a Caucasian adult. From CD4+ cells came CD45RA+ naive and CD45RA-negative memory subsets. Method: immunoSEQ multiplex PCR; TCRdb's copy keeps in-frame clones and lacks some. Among millions of clones listed, about 92% were seen once. These data belong to a study of shared clonotypes between healthy human individuals. Study-level findings and limits: With a few donors compared, approximately 5% of naive CD4 clonotypes were shared.

The source is a man aged 18 to 29 in good health. Some clones in this sample may be carry-over from other donors' samples. What was sequenced was naive CD4+ T cells from PBMCs. Subset specified: CD45RA+ positively selected.

The CDR3 protein is CASSLEAGANEKLFF. The CDR3 region has the DNA TGTGCCAGCAGCTTGGAAGCAGGGGCTAATGAAAAACTGTTTTTT. The chain combines TRBV5-4 with TRBJ1-4; D perhaps matches TRBD1 (6 bases). Germline V CDR1 and CDR2: SGHNT, YYREEE (reference sequence). The CDR3 runs to 15 residues. V shed 0 bases and J shed 3 bases, with 9 bases lying between them.